This TCR beta chain was observed in a study of blood T cell repertoires in COVID-19. From germline, CDR1 is SNHLY and CDR2 FYNNEI. The CDR3 consists of 14 residues. V lost 0 bases, J lost 4 bases, and 9 bases lay in between. Two consecutive negative NP/OP PCR tests, clearance, or resolved symptoms defined Cohort 3 recovery. In the original processing: Estimation of nucleated cell counts relied on the amplification of reference gene primers. Only in-frame clones appear in the TCRdb table, and some are missing; sequencing was by immunoSEQ multiplex PCR. V and J calls and clone size are those listed in that table; D and trimming were worked out from the DNA. The sample holds 160,000 or so clones, 80% seen once.

The sequencing input was PBMCs or T cells enriched from blood (not recorded which). This clonotype was sampled from a woman aged 60-70 years who had recovered from COVID-19. The chain combines TRBV2 with TRBJ1-2; TRBD1 is a possible D gene (5 bases). CDR3 bases: TGTGCCAGCAGTGAAGCGGCAGGGTTCTATGGCTACACCTTC. This gives the protein CASSEAAGFYGYTF.